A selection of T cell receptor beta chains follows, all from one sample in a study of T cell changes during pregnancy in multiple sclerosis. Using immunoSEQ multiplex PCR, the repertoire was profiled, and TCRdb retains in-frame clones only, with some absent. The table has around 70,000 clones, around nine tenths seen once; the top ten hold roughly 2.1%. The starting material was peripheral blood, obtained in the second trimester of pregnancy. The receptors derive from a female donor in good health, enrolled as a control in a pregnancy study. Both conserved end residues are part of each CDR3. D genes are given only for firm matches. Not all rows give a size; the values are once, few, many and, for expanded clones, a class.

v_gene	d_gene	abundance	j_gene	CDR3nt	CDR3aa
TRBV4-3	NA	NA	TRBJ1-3	TGCGCCAGCAGCCAGCGGTGGGGCGATGGTGGAAACACCATATATTTT	CASSQRWGDGGNTIYF
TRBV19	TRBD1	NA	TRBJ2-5	TGTGCCAGTAGCCTAGGGACAGTACAAGAGACCCAGTACTTC	CASSLGTVQETQYF
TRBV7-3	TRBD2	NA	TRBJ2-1	TGTGCCAGCAGCTTAATAGGCACTAGCGGGGCGAACTCCTACAATGAGCAGTTCTTC	CASSLIGTSGANSYNEQFF
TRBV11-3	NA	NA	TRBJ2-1	TGTGCCAGCTCCGGCATGGCGGGGAATGAGCAGTTCTTC	CASSGMAGNEQFF
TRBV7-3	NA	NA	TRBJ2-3	TGTGCCAGCAGCTTAATGGGACAACCCACAGATACGCAGTATTTT	CASSLMGQPTDTQYF
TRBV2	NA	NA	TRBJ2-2	TGTGCCAGCAGTGAAGCGGTGTTTCGGTACACCGGGGAGCTGTTTTTT	CASSEAVFRYTGELFF
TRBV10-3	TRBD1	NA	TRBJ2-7	TGTGCCATCAGTGAGTCGACAGGGGTATCCTACGAGCAGTACTTC	CAISESTGVSYEQYF
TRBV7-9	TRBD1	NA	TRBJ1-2	TGTGCCAGCAGCCCCCAGGGACAGGGGGCGGACTATGGCTACACCTTC	CASSPQGQGADYGYTF
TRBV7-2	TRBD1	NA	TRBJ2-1	TGTGCCAGCAGCTTCCAACAGGGGACAGCTGAGCAGTTCTTC	CASSFQQGTAEQFF
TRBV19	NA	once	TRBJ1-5	TGTGCCAGTAGTATTTTTGAGAATCAGCCCCAGCATTTT	CASSIFENQPQHF
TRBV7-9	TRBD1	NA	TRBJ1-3	TGTGCCAGCAGCTCCGGACAGGTTGGAAACACCATATATTTT	CASSSGQVGNTIYF
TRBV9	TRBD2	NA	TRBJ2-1	TGTGCCAGCAGCGTAAGCGGGGTCTCCTACAATGAGCAGTTCTTC	CASSVSGVSYNEQFF
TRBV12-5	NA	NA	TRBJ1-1	TGTGCTAGTTGGCCCGACAGACTGAACACTGAAGCTTTCTTT	CASWPDRLNTEAFF
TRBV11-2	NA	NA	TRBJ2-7	TGTGCCAGCAGCCCCACATCCGGGGGATCCTACGAGCAGTACTTC	CASSPTSGGSYEQYF
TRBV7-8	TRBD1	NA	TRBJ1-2	TGTGCCAGCAGCCTAGCGGTGACAGGGATCTATGGCTACACCTTC	CASSLAVTGIYGYTF
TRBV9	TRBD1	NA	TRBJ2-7	TGTGCCAGCAGCGGAGGACAGGGACCGTACGAGCAGTACTTC	CASSGGQGPYEQYF
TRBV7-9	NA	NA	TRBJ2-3	TGTGCCAGCAGCTTAGCGTCTGATACGCAGTATTTT	CASSLASDTQYF
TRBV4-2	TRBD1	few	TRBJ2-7	TGTGCCAGCAGCCAAGATGAGACAGGGGGCTACGAGCAGTACTTC	CASSQDETGGYEQYF
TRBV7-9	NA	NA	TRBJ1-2	TGTGCCAGCGTCCGGTTCTTAAGCGACTATGGCTACACCTTC	CASVRFLSDYGYTF
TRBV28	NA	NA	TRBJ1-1	TGTGCCAGCAGTCCAGTTTCGGGTCAGAACACTGAAGCTTTCTTT	CASSPVSGQNTEAFF
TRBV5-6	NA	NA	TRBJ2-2	TGTGCCAGCAGCTTGGAGGGAACCCTCGAGGACAGAAACACCGGGGAGCTGTTTTTT	CASSLEGTLEDRNTGELFF
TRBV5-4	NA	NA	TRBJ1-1	TGTGCCAGCAGCACTAGGGAGTCTGAAGCTTTCTTT	CASSTRESEAFF
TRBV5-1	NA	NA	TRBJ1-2	TGCGCCAGCAGCTTGGCTAACAGGGAGGGTGGCTACACCTTC	CASSLANREGGYTF
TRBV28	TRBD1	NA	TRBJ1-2	TGTGCCAGCAGTCCCCGTTGGGACAGGGCGTATGGCTACACCTTC	CASSPRWDRAYGYTF
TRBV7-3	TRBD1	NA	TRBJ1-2	TGTGCCAGCAGCTTAACGGGGGACAGGTCGTCGCGGGGCTATGGCTACACCTTC	CASSLTGDRSSRGYGYTF
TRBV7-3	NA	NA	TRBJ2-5	TGTGCCAGCAGCTTAACCGGTCGGGGGGCTAAAGAGACCCAGTACTTC	CASSLTGRGAKETQYF
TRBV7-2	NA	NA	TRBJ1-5	TGTGCCAGCAGTCCCCAGGGTGGCAATCAGCCCCAGCATTTT	CASSPQGGNQPQHF
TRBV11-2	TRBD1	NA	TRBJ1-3	TGTGCCAGCAGCTTACGGACAGGGCCTGGAAACACCATATATTTT	CASSLRTGPGNTIYF
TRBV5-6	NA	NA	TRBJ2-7	TGTGCCAGCAGCTTGGGCAGGGCTCCCGAGCAGTACTTC	CASSLGRAPEQYF
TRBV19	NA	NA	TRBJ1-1	TGTGCCAGTAGTACTGGGGAGGAGGCTGAAGCTTTCTTT	CASSTGEEAEAFF
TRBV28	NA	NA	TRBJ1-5	TGTGCCAGCAGTTTGGGGCAGGGGCACAATCAGCCCCAGCATTTT	CASSLGQGHNQPQHF
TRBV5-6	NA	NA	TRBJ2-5	TGTGCCAGCAGCTTGGCGGATGGGCCAGAGACCCAGTACTTC	CASSLADGPETQYF
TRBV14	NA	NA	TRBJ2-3	TGTGCCAGCAGCCAAGAGGTAGAGACAGATACGCAGTATTTT	CASSQEVETDTQYF
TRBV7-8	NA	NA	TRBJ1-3	TGTGCCAGCAGCTTAGGGGCCAGGTACACGAGCTCTGGAAACACCATATATTTT	CASSLGARYTSSGNTIYF
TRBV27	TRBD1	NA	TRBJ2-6	TGTGCCAGCAGTTCCGCCTCGACAGGGGAAGAACCTGGGGCCAACGTCCTGACTTTC	CASSSASTGEEPGANVLTF
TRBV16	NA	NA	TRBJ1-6	TGTGCCAGCAGCCAATGGGCCCCCAATTCACCCCTCCACTTT	CASSQWAPNSPLHF
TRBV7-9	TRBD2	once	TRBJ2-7	TGTGCCAGCAAAGGGGAGGGATCCTACGAGCAGTACTTC	CASKGEGSYEQYF
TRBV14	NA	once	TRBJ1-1	TGTGCCAGCAGCCCTCCTTGGGGGGGGCCGAACACTGAAGCTTTCTTT	CASSPPWGGPNTEAFF
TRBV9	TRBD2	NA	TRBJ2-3	TGTGCCAGCAGCGTGTACGGGGGGGCCGCAGATACGCAGTATTTT	CASSVYGGAADTQYF
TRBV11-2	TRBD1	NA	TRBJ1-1	TGTGCCAGCAGCCTGACAGGGAATGAAGCTTTCTTT	CASSLTGNEAFF
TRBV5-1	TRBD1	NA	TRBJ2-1	TGCGCCAGCAGCTTGACAGGGGGCGGGGTAAGGAAGCAGTTCTTC	CASSLTGGGVRKQFF
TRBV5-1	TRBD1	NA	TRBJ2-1	TGCGCCAGCAGCTCGGGACAGGGACGGTTCTTC	CASSSGQGRFF
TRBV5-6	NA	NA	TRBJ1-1	TGTGCCAGCAGCTTGGGAGGTGGAGGGAAGGGCAGTGAAGCTTTCTTT	CASSLGGGGKGSEAFF
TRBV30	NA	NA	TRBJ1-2	TGTGCCTGGGAGGGCCGTCCCCCAAAAAACGACTATGGCTACACCTTC	CAWEGRPPKNDYGYTF
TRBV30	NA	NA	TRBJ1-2	TGTGCCTGGATCGCGGGGGTAGGACATGGCTACACCTTC	CAWIAGVGHGYTF
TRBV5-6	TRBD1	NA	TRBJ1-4	TGTGCCAGCAGCCTAGAGGGACAGGGACCTAATGAAAAACTGTTTTTT	CASSLEGQGPNEKLFF
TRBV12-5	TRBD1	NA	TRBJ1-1	TGTGCTAGTGGCTTGACAGGGGTCAACACTGAAGCTTTCTTT	CASGLTGVNTEAFF
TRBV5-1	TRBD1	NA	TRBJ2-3	TGCGCCAGCAGCCCCAGGACAGGCGCAGATACGCAGTATTTT	CASSPRTGADTQYF
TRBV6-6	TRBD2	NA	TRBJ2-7	TGTGCCAGCAGTTACTTGGGACTAGCGGGGTCGCAGTACTTC	CASSYLGLAGSQYF
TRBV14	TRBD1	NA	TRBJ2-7	TGTGCCAGCAGCCAGCTTCATGGGCAGGGGGCAACGGGTTCCTACGAGCAGTACTTC	CASSQLHGQGATGSYEQYF